One and the same sample provided the 13 T cell receptor beta chains below, sequenced in a study of cytomegalovirus exposure and HLA in healthy donors. With 60 Vbeta and 13 Jbeta primers, the PCR was carried out. Using immunoSEQ multiplex PCR, the repertoire was profiled, and TCRdb retains in-frame clones only, with some absent. The sample holds under 200,000 clones, approximately 85% seen once. Material: PBMCs. These receptors were obtained from a woman aged 18-35 years in good health and CMV-seronegative.

The genes are TRBV29-1 and TRBJ2-5, with D tentatively TRBD2 (6 bases). Germline lookup yields CDR1 SQVTM and CDR2 ANQGSEA. This CDR3 spans 16 amino acids. V dropped 1 base and J dropped 5 bases, with 20 bases sitting between them. CDR3: CSVEGPGGGLRETQYF. The DNA of the CDR3 is TGCAGCGTTGAAGGTCCAGGAGGAGGGCTGAGGGAGACCCAGTACTTC.

The V call is TRBV5-3, the J call TRBJ2-1; D is ambiguous. TRBV5-3 is classed as an ORF, of uncertain function. The V end was cut by 2 bases, the J end by 8 bases, with 5 bases between. The CDR3 has 11 residues. The DNA for the CDR3 is TGTGCCAGAAGCTTTAACTATGAGCAGTTCTTC. Translated, it gives CARSFNYEQFF.

This clone was seen a handful of times. CDR3 DNA sequence: TGTGCCTGGAGTTGGACTAGAGGTGAGCAGTTCTTC. Its protein is CAWSWTRGEQFF. The chain has TRBV30 and TRBJ2-1; TRBD2 aligns across 7 bases. The CDR3 runs 12 residues. V shed 2 bases, J shed 9 bases, and the junction held 4 bases outside the gene matches. Germline loops: CDR1 GTSNPN, CDR2 SVGIG (reference sequence). Full variable domain (outside the CDR3, taken from reference TRBV30 and TRBJ2-1): SQTIHQWPATLVQPVGSPLSLECTVEGTSNPNLYWYRQAAGRGLQLLFYSVGIGQISSEVPQNLSASRPQDRQFILSSKKLLLSDSGFYLCAWSWTRGEQFFGPGTRLTVL.

This clone is a singleton in its sample. This chain uses TRBV7-8 with TRBJ2-5, with 10 nucleotides matching TRBD1. CDR3 length equals 15 residues. Germline V lookup: CDR1 SGHVS, CDR2 FQNEAQ. The junction had 8 bases not matched to a gene; V was cut back by 5 bases and J by 5 bases. The CDR3 DNA reads TGTGCCAGCAGCCCCGGGGGGACAGGGGCTGAGACCCAGTACTTC. Translation: CASSPGGTGAETQYF.

V usage is TRBV2 and J usage is TRBJ2-7, with 7 nucleotides matching TRBD2. The CDR3 totals 15 residues. Unmatched junction bases numbered 8, after V lost 3 bases and J lost 3 bases. Germline V gives CDR1 SNHLY, CDR2 FYNNEI. The DNA of the CDR3 is TGTGCCAGCAGTGATGGGAGGGCGGGCAACTACGAGCAGTACTTC. This encodes CASSDGRAGNYEQYF.

The chain uses TRBV13 and TRBJ2-4; D gene unclear. Trimming stripped 1 base from V and 0 bases from J, with 10 bases between. CDR3 length equals 16 residues. The germline gives CDR1 PRHDT, CDR2 FYEKMQ (reference sequence). The CDR3 reads CASSLVPGIAKNIQYF. CDR3 nucleotides: TGTGCCAGCAGCTTAGTGCCGGGTATAGCCAAAAACATTCAGTACTTC.

V is TRBV19 and J is TRBJ1-5; D is undetermined. The length of the CDR3 is 14 residues. V was clipped by 5 bases and J by 2 bases, with 10 bases between them. Germline V gives CDR1 LNHDA, CDR2 SQIVND (reference sequence). The CDR3 DNA reads as TGTGCCAGTAGTTTGTCTGGGCGCAATCAGCCCCAGCATTTT. Amino acid sequence: CASSLSGRNQPQHF.

V gene TRBV11-2 combines with J gene TRBJ2-3; TRBD2 agrees at 11 bases. CDR3 length: 16 amino acids. The V segment lost 5 bases and the J segment 0 bases; nucleotides outside the gene matches: 4. From germline, CDR1 is SGHAT and CDR2 FQNNGV. The CDR3 bases are TGTGCCAGCAGCATGGGACTAGCGGACAGCACAGATACGCAGTATTTT. This codes for CASSMGLADSTDTQYF. Full variable domain (outside the CDR3, taken from reference TRBV11-2 and TRBJ2-3): EAGVAQSPRYKIIEKRQSVAFWCNPISGHATLYWYQQILGQGPKLLIQFQNNGVVDDSQLPKDRFSAERLKGVDSTLKIQPAKLEDSAVYLCASSMGLADSTDTQYFGPGTRLTVL.

Only one count was recorded for this clone. The V call is TRBV19, the J call TRBJ2-7; 9 bases fit TRBD1. Germline CDR1 reads LNHDA; CDR2 reads SQIVND (reference sequence). The CDR3 runs to 13 residues. V lost 6 bases to trimming and J lost 5 bases; unmatched junction nucleotides: 5. The CDR3 loop is CASSGTGSNEQYF. DNA of the CDR3: TGTGCCAGTAGCGGGACAGGGAGCAACGAGCAGTACTTC.

V gene TRBV14 combines with J gene TRBJ1-2; the D is unclear. The CDR3 contains 14 residues. Trimming removed 4 bases from V and 4 bases from J, with 13 bases in between. Germline V lookup: CDR1 SGHDN, CDR2 FVKESK. The CDR3 bases are TGTGCCAGCAGCCTAGATTTGGGAGGCTATGGCTACACCTTC. It codes for CASSLDLGGYGYTF. Full variable domain (missing parts from reference TRBV14 and TRBJ1-2): EAGVTQFPSHSVIEKGQTVTLRCDPISGHDNLYWYRRVMGKEIKFLLHFVKESKQDESGMPNNRFLAERTGGTYSTLKVQPAELEDSGVYFCASSLDLGGYGYTFGSGTRLTVV.

This chain uses TRBV11-3 with TRBJ2-7, with TRBD1 matching over 8 bases. J was trimmed by 5 bases and V by 0 bases; bases with no gene match: 12. Per germline, CDR1 SGHNT and CDR2 YENEEA. This CDR3 is 17 amino acids long. The CDR3 loop reads CASSLEKDRALVHEQYF. The DNA of the CDR3 is TGTGCCAGCAGCTTAGAGAAGGACAGGGCCTTAGTTCACGAGCAGTACTTC.

A few counts support this clone. This chain uses TRBV30 with TRBJ2-1; the D gene is possibly TRBD1 (6 bases). Germline values: CDR1 GTSNPN, CDR2 SVGIG (reference sequence). V lost 4 bases and J lost 15, with 22 bases in between. The CDR3 is 13 amino acids. CDR3 bases: TGTGCCTGGATTAGGGACACAGACAAATTAGGGTTCTTC. Amino acid sequence: CAWIRDTDKLGFF. Complete variable domain (other parts from reference TRBV30 and TRBJ2-1): SQTIHQWPATLVQPVGSPLSLECTVEGTSNPNLYWYRQAAGRGLQLLFYSVGIGQISSEVPQNLSASRPQDRQFILSSKKLLLSDSGFYLCAWIRDTDKLGFFGPGTRLTVL.

The genes are TRBV9 and TRBJ1-1; tentative D call: TRBD1 (5 bases). The V gene lost 3 bases and the J gene lost 5 bases, with 11 bases spanning the gap. The CDR3 has 13 amino acids. Per the germline V gene, CDR1 is SGDLS and CDR2 is YYNGEE. This CDR3 is CASSGGVGTEAFF. The CDR3 region has the DNA TGTGCCAGCAGCGGGGGGGTGGGAACTGAAGCTTTCTTT.